This note documents a single TCR beta chain sequence. Its antigen has not been determined. Base-call qualities are not available, and no considerably larger clone is one nucleotide away. Each collaborating institution followed its own protocols to collect whole blood in K2EDTA tubes. For TCRbeta analysis, collaborators shipped samples as frozen whole blood, isolated PBMCs, or DNA extracted from either of those sample types. These data originate in a study of blood T cell repertoires in COVID-19 (dated by TCRdb to the early 2020s). About the study as a whole: Collaborator samples came from the United States, Italy and Spain and covered acute and convalescent phases of COVID-19. The sample metadata nearly always contained a de-identified subject ID, COVID-19 status, age in years and sex. Subjects who had been exposed to COVID-19, were actively infected with it, or had recovered from it provided the deeply sampled blood TCRbeta repertoires that made up the dataset. HLA class I and class II types, where available, came from metadata supplied by the sample provider rather than from assay-based typing. The material from the prospective study consisted of cDNA or gDNA derived from T cells, B-cell-depleted T cells, or PBMCs. The repertoires were released in a freely available public database meant as a resource for research on the immune response to SARS-CoV-2. Samples came from the ongoing ImmuneRACE study (first 160 participants) plus 1,254 subjects from 6 global collaborators.

The immunoSEQ Assay, a bias-controlled multiplex PCR, was used to amplify TCRbeta CDR3 regions from genomic DNA. As for how the authors treated the data: The number of nucleated cells in each sample was estimated by amplification of reference gene primers within the assay. To quantify the absolute abundance of each unique TCRbeta CDR3 rearrangement, sequence reads were collapsed and filtered. Productive Simpson clonality was computed per sample as the square root of Simpson's diversity index over productive rearrangements. Imported from immuneACCESS, the table was reduced by TCRdb to in-frame sequences with V and J called. These copies leave out some clones; in studies compared against another copy, an unresolved V gene accounts for under half, and the cause of the remainder is not known. From that table come the V and J calls and clone size; the DNA was used to work out D and trimming. Within this sample are fewer than 250,000 clones, with 84% of them counted one time only. The ten largest clones represent approximately 8% of the sample.

Trimming takes 3 bases off V and 7 bases off J; junction bases not matched to a gene: 4. The germline V gene (reference sequence) specifies SEHNR as CDR1 and FQNEAQ as CDR2. The CDR3 contains 14 residues, cysteine and phenylalanine counted. Just the 42-base CDR3 DNA is kept, in frame starting at base 1. The paper's findings and limits, for the study overall: How much clinical and demographic metadata was included differed by source and by participant, and the metadata was provided uncurated.

Sequenced material: peripheral blood. This receptor chain uses TRBV7-9 and TRBJ2-7; TRBD1 matches 12 bases in the middle. This TCR was sampled from a woman between 45 and 60 years old with active or convalescent COVID-19. The nucleotides read TGTGCCAGCAGCTTCGGGACAGGGGGCCAAGAGCAGTACTTC. This gives the protein CASSFGTGGQEQYF.